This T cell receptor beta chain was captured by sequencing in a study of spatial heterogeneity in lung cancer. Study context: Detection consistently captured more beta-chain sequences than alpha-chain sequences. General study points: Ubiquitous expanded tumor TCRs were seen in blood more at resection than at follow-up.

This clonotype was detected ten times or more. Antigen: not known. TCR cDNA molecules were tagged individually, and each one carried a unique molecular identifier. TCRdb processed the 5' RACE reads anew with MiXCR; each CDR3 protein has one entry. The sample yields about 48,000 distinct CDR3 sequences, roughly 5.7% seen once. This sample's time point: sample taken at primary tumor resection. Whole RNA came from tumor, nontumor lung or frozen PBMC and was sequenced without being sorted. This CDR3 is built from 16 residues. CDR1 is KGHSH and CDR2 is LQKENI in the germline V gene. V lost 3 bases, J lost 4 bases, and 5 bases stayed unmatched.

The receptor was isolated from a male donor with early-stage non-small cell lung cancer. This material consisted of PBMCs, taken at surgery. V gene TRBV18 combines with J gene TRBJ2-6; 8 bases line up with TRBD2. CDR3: CASSPSGNSGANVLTF. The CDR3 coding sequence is TGTGCCAGCTCACCTAGCGGGAATTCAGGGGCCAACGTCCTGACTTTC. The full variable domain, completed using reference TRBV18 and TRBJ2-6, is NAGVMQNPRHLVRRRGQEARLRCSPMKGHSHVYWYRQLPEEGLKFMVYLQKENIIDESGMPKERFSAEFPKEGPSILRIQQVVRGDSAAYFCASSPSGNSGANVLTFGAGSRLTVL.